These 26 T cell receptor beta chains came from one sample sequenced in a study of beta chain features in type 1 diabetes. The study reverse transcribed the entire isolated RNA, so it sequenced expressed TCRB transcripts. Repertoires were generated with immunoSEQ multiplex PCR, while TCRdb's copy carries only in-frame clones and drops some. The table has about 900,000 clones, about 17% seen once. Sequences were obtained from naive CD4+ T cells from blood. All receptors come from a woman aged 18-35 years in good health.

This clone came up a few times. The chain recombines TRBV28 with TRBJ2-7; D unclear. The CDR3 contains 11 residues. The germline gives CDR1 MDHEN, CDR2 SYDVKM. Trimming cost V 5 bases and J 6 bases, with 8 bases left between them. CDR3 sequence reads: CASSASLEQYF. CDR3 sequence (DNA): TGTGCCAGCAGTGCGTCTCTCGAGCAGTACTTC.

This chain uses TRBV5-1 with TRBJ2-2; D not resolved. CDR3 length equals 15 residues. The germline gives CDR1 SGHRS, CDR2 YFSETQ. V lost 4 bases and J 3 bases, leaving 13 bases between the germline ends. The CDR3 sequence: CASSLGQLYTGELFF. The DNA of the CDR3 is TGCGCCAGCAGCCTGGGCCAACTTTACACCGGGGAGCTGTTTTTT.

The genes are TRBV18 and TRBJ1-1, with 9 nucleotides matching TRBD1. From germline, CDR1 is KGHSH and CDR2 LQKENI. The CDR3 totals 16 residues. V dropped 2 bases and J dropped 1; count of bases not matched to a gene: 5. This chain's CDR3 is CASSPAGTGTNTEAFF. The CDR3 coding sequence is TGTGCCAGCTCACCAGCCGGGACAGGGACGAACACTGAAGCTTTCTTT.

This clone was detected a few times. The genes are TRBV25-1 and TRBJ2-1; 8 positions agree with TRBD2. V shed 3 bases and J 4 bases; nucleotides not matched to a gene: 8. The CDR3 is 16 amino acids. Germline V lookup: CDR1 MGHDK, CDR2 SYGVNS. The CDR3 is CASSEEFAGGYNEQFF. The DNA for the CDR3 is TGTGCCAGCAGTGAGGAGTTCGCGGGAGGTTACAATGAGCAGTTCTTC.

This chain connects TRBV13 to TRBJ2-7, with TRBD1 as a possible D gene (6 bases). Germline CDR1 PRHDT, CDR2 FYEKMQ (reference sequence). The CDR3 length is 13 residues. The V and J ends lost 3 bases and 6 bases respectively, with 12 bases between them. CDR3 loop: CASSLKQGFEQYF. CDR3 nucleotides: TGTGCCAGCAGCTTGAAGCAGGGGTTCGAGCAGTACTTC.

The CDR3 is CASTPDHPTDTQYF. CDR3 in DNA: TGTGCCAGCACCCCTGACCATCCGACAGATACGCAGTATTTT. This chain uses TRBV6-6 with TRBJ2-3, with D uncertain. This CDR3 has 14 amino acids. Trimming stripped 7 bases from V and 3 bases from J, with 14 bases between. Germline CDR1 MNHNY, CDR2 SVGAGI (reference sequence).

This clone has a handful of counts. The chain combines TRBV2 with TRBJ2-1, with TRBD2 matching 12 bases. The CDR3 contains 19 residues. Looked up from germline, CDR1 is SNHLY and CDR2 is FYNNEI. Losses at the gene ends were 5 bases for V and 6 bases for J; bases not matched to a gene: 17. Here the CDR3 DNA reads TGTGCCAGCAGTACGGCTAGCGGGAGGGCCTTTAGAGGCCTCAATGAGCAGTTCTTC. Protein: CASSTASGRAFRGLNEQFF.

This clone has more than one count but fewer than ten. At one end the junction does not follow the germline gene, possibly because of a read error. The chain has TRBV18 and TRBJ2-1; D is undetermined. CDR3 length: 8 amino acids. The V gene's germline CDR1 is KGHSH and CDR2 LQKENI. This CDR3 is CASSGLLF. The CDR3 coding sequence is TGTGCCAGCTCAGGCCTACTCTTC.

This clone appeared a few times. The V call is TRBV7-2, the J call TRBJ2-3, with unresolved D. Deletions cut 0 bases from V and 5 bases from J, with 6 bases between. Germline V lookup: CDR1 SGHTA, CDR2 FQGNSA. This CDR3 region has 13 residues. This CDR3 is CASSLARLDTQYF. The CDR3 nucleotides are TGTGCCAGCAGCTTAGCCCGACTAGATACGCAGTATTTT.

The rearrangement links TRBV29-1 to TRBJ1-2, with TRBD1 matching 9 bases. The CDR3 contains 13 residues. The germline V gene encodes CDR1 SQVTM and CDR2 ANQGSEA. The J segment lost 5 bases and the V segment lost 6 bases, leaving 7 bases of the junction unmatched. The CDR3: CSVARTGDYGYTF. The CDR3 DNA reads as TGCAGCGTCGCTAGGACAGGGGATTATGGCTACACCTTC.

The chain employs TRBV6-5 and TRBJ2-1, with TRBD2 matching 11 bases. This CDR3 has 16 amino acids. Germline CDR1 is MNHEY and CDR2 is SVGAGI. The V segment lost 2 bases and the J segment 4 bases; nucleotides outside the gene matches: 4. CDR3 bases: TGTGCCAGCAGTTACGGAGGGACTAGCGGTTACAATGAGCAGTTCTTC. Its protein product is CASSYGGTSGYNEQFF.

This clone showed up just a few times. The same CDR3 also results from other DNA sequences found in this sample. The chain joins TRBV9 to TRBJ2-5, with D unclear. The length of the CDR3 is 14 residues. The V gene's germline CDR1 is SGDLS and CDR2 YYNGEE. Between the trimmed V and J ends, which lost 0 bases and 1 base, there was a span of 7 bases. The CDR3 coding sequence is TGTGCCAGCAGCGTAGGCGGAATCCAAGAGACCCAGTACTTC. Encoded protein: CASSVGGIQETQYF.

This clone was detected only a few times. The rearrangement joins TRBV4-3 to TRBJ2-1; the D gene is possibly TRBD2 (5 bases). The V end lost 3 bases, the J end lost 10 bases, and 10 bases lay between the germline ends. The CDR3 has 12 residues. Germline V lookup: CDR1 LGHNA, CDR2 YSLEER. The CDR3 DNA reads TGCGCCAGCAGCCACCGGACGGGGGAGCAGTTCTTC. Protein: CASSHRTGEQFF.

This clone was observed a few times. The chain combines TRBV4-1 with TRBJ1-2; the D is unclear. This CDR3 is built from 13 residues. CDR1 and CDR2 from the germline V gene are MGHRA and YSYEKL. Trimming removed 5 bases from V and 7 bases from J, with 14 bases in between. The CDR3 sequence: CASSEPLVSGYTF. CDR3 DNA: TGCGCCAGCAGCGAACCGCTAGTTTCTGGCTACACCTTC.

This clone was counted between two and nine times. The rearrangement links TRBV5-1 to TRBJ2-5; D perhaps matches TRBD1 (6 bases). V was clipped by 2 bases and J by 0 bases, with 11 bases between them. Per the germline V gene, CDR1 is SGHRS and CDR2 is YFSETQ. The CDR3 is 15 amino acids. DNA of the CDR3: TGCGCCAGCAGCTTCATGCAGGGGTACCAAGAGACCCAGTACTTC. It codes for CASSFMQGYQETQYF.

This chain connects TRBV28 to TRBJ2-3; 11 positions agree with TRBD2. The V gene end was trimmed by 6 bases and the J gene end by 3 bases; junction bases not matched to a gene: 8. The germline CDR1 and CDR2 sequences are MDHEN and SYDVKM. The CDR3 has 16 residues. CDR3 sequence: CASSPVAGGITDTQYF. Here the CDR3 DNA reads TGTGCCAGCAGCCCTGTAGCGGGAGGGATTACAGATACGCAGTATTTT.

This clone has only a few counts. V gene TRBV11-2 combines with J gene TRBJ2-7, with D perhaps being TRBD1 or TRBD2 (5 bases each). Trimming removed 6 bases from V and 2 bases from J, with 17 bases in between. Germline loops: CDR1 SGHAT, CDR2 FQNNGV. The CDR3 has 15 amino acids. CDR3 sequence reads: CASRDTGTLAYEQYF. Written as DNA, the CDR3 is TGTGCCAGCAGGGACACCGGGACGTTAGCCTACGAGCAGTACTTC.

This clone came up a few times. The CDR3 protein is CASRRTGGTEAFF. Here the CDR3 DNA reads TGCGCCAGCAGAAGGACAGGGGGCACTGAAGCTTTCTTT. This chain uses TRBV5-1 with TRBJ1-1, with 10 bases lining up with TRBD1. V lost 5 bases to trimming and J lost 4 bases; unmatched junction nucleotides: 2. Germline CDR1 SGHRS, CDR2 YFSETQ. This CDR3 is built from 13 residues.

The J gene is TRBJ2-1, the V gene TRBV19; TRBD1 aligns across 7 bases. J was trimmed by 5 bases and V by 1 base; bases with no gene match: 8. CDR3 length: 16 amino acids. Germline values: CDR1 LNHDA, CDR2 SQIVND (reference sequence). This CDR3 reads CASSIGGERGHNEQFF. As DNA, the CDR3 is TGTGCCAGTAGTATAGGGGGAGAGAGGGGGCACAATGAGCAGTTCTTC. The whole variable domain, filled in from reference TRBV19 and TRBJ2-1, reads DGGITQSPKYLFRKEGQNVTLSCEQNLNHDAMYWYRQDPGQGLRLIYYSQIVNDFQKGDIAEGYSVSREKKESFPLTVTSAQKNPTAFYLCASSIGGERGHNEQFFGPGTRLTVL.

This chain uses TRBV28 with TRBJ2-1, with 8 bases identical to TRBD1. Germline assignment: CDR1 MDHEN and CDR2 SYDVKM. V was pared by 6 bases and J by 2 bases, with 9 bases of the junction left unmatched. The CDR3 spans 16 residues. CDR3 loop: CASSKGTGAPYNEQFF. CDR3 coding DNA: TGTGCCAGCAGCAAAGGGACAGGTGCCCCCTACAATGAGCAGTTCTTC.

V gene TRBV28 combines with J gene TRBJ2-7; D perhaps matches TRBD1 (6 bases). V lost 8 bases and J lost 1, with 12 bases in between. CDR3 length equals 13 residues. From germline, CDR1 is MDHEN and CDR2 SYDVKM. CDR3 in DNA: TGTGCCAGCGCCCTGGGGGCTTCCTACGAGCAGTACTTC. Its protein is CASALGASYEQYF.

This clone was detected only a few times. The rearrangement links TRBV21-1 to TRBJ1-2. TRBV21-1 is flagged as a pseudogene. CDR3 size: 14 residues. As DNA, the CDR3 is TGTGCCAGCAGCACAAGAGACGCTAACTATGGCTACACCTTC. This encodes CASSTRDANYGYTF.

This clone showed up many times. This chain links TRBV23-1 with TRBJ2-1, with TRBD2 identical over 8 bases. TRBV23-1 is sorted into the ORF group, with uncertain function. The CDR3 has 15 residues. Losses at the gene ends were 6 bases for V and 5 bases for J; bases not matched to a gene: 9. The CDR3, as DNA: TGCGCCAGCAGCCCCCTTGGGACTAGTCACAATGAGCAGTTCTTC. This sequence encodes CASSPLGTSHNEQFF.

This chain links TRBV7-2 with TRBJ2-3, with 9 bases fitting TRBD2. CDR1 and CDR2 (germline): SGHTA, FQGNSA. V lost 2 bases to trimming and J lost 2 bases; unmatched junction nucleotides: 11. The CDR3 is made up of 18 amino acids. CDR3 sequence: CASSLYNLAGIVTDTQYF. CDR3 sequence (DNA): TGTGCCAGCAGCTTATACAACCTAGCGGGAATTGTCACAGATACGCAGTATTTT. The full variable domain, rest sourced from reference TRBV7-2 and TRBJ2-3, is GAGVSQSPSNKVTEKGKDVELRCDPISGHTALYWYRQSLGQGLEFLIYFQGNSAPDKSGLPSDRFSAERTGGSVSTLTIQRTQQEDSAVYLCASSLYNLAGIVTDTQYFGPGTRLTVL.

This clone was detected a few times. The rearrangement uses TRBV14 and TRBJ2-3; tentatively, D is TRBD2 (6 bases). V lost 0 bases to trimming and J lost 2 bases, with 18 bases between them. Germline lookup yields CDR1 SGHDN and CDR2 FVKESK. The CDR3 consists of 18 residues. In DNA form, the CDR3 reads TGTGCCAGCAGCCAAGATCGGGGGTCAACGGGTTTCACAGATACGCAGTATTTT. This encodes CASSQDRGSTGFTDTQYF.

The V and J genes are TRBV11-2 and TRBJ2-1; 8 nucleotides match TRBD2. The V and J ends lost 7 bases and 4 bases, in that order; junction bases with no gene match: 9. This CDR3 spans 15 amino acids. CDR1 SGHAT and CDR2 FQNNGV come from the germline V gene. The CDR3 sequence is CASTDGASGYNEQFF. CDR3 sequence (DNA): TGTGCCAGCACGGACGGGGCTAGCGGGTACAATGAGCAGTTCTTC.